This is a list of T cell receptor beta chains from one sample in a study of CD8 T cells in ankylosing spondylitis. In TCRdb, the 5' RACE reads were re-called with MiXCR into one record per CDR3 protein. The sample includes under 300,000 distinct CDR3 sequences, around a tenth seen only once; the top ten take under 7%. Sequencing was performed on blood, either unsorted or a sorted T cell fraction (not recorded which). The receptors originated from a male donor with ankylosing spondylitis or in good health (not recorded which). Both conserved end residues are part of each CDR3. The D gene is left open where the match is weak. Not every row has a clone size; where given, it reads once, few, many or a size class.

TRBV12-3/TRBV12-4	TRBJ2-3	TRBD2	16	few	CASSQLVRRGRDTQYF	TGTGCCAGCAGTCAGTTGGTACGGCGGGGGAGAGATACGCAGTATTTT
TRBV5-1	TRBJ2-7	TRBD1	14	many	CASSPGQDLYEQYF	TGCGCCAGCAGCCCAGGACAGGACTTATACGAGCAGTACTTC
TRBV7-2	TRBJ1-5	TRBD1	16	many	CASSLYGQGSNQPQHF	TGTGCCAGCAGCCTCTATGGACAGGGAAGCAATCAGCCCCAGCATTTT
TRBV9	TRBJ2-1	.	15	.	CASSVQGSSYNEQFF	TGTGCCAGCAGCGTACAAGGGAGCTCCTACAATGAGCAGTTCTTC
TRBV20-1	TRBJ1-2	.	13	many	CSALPGGDKGYTF	TGCAGTGCTCTCCCCGGGGGGGATAAGGGCTACACCTTC
TRBV25-1	TRBJ2-1	.	14	many	CASSPGEVPDEQFF	TGTGCCAGCAGTCCCGGCGAGGTCCCCGATGAGCAGTTCTTC
TRBV7-8	TRBJ2-2	.	15	.	CASSPSGASTGELFF	TGTGCCAGCAGCCCTTCAGGGGCCTCCACCGGGGAGCTGTTTTTT
TRBV12-3/TRBV12-4	TRBJ1-2	.	15	.	CASSFLRQVNYGYTF	TGTGCCAGCAGTTTTCTGAGACAGGTTAACTATGGCTACACCTTC
TRBV25-1	TRBJ2-5	TRBD2	20	.	CASSELGRDGTSGTQETQYF	TGTGCCAGCAGTGAATTAGGTCGGGACGGGACTAGCGGGACCCAAGAGACCCAGTACTTC
TRBV25-1	TRBJ2-5	TRBD2	14	.	CASSDHGRVETQYF	TGTGCCAGCAGTGATCACGGGAGGGTAGAGACCCAGTACTTC
TRBV7-9	TRBJ1-5	TRBD1	16	few	CASSVATGGPSQPQHF	TGTGCCAGCAGCGTAGCTACAGGGGGCCCGAGTCAGCCCCAGCATTTT
TRBV20-1	TRBJ2-4	TRBD2	16	.	CCAGTRRHLAKNIQYF	TGCTGTGCGGGGACTAGGCGGCACCTAGCCAAAAACATTCAGTACTTC
TRBV15	TRBJ2-2	TRBD1	14	.	CATSTYRGAGELFF	TGTGCCACCAGCACCTACAGGGGCGCCGGGGAGCTGTTTTTT